Below, 14 T cell receptor beta chains from the same sample are listed, as sequenced in a study of cytomegalovirus exposure and HLA in healthy donors. Some clones are missing from TCRdb's copy, which holds only in-frame ones; the method was immunoSEQ multiplex PCR. The sample includes under 250,000 clones, approximately 87% of them seen just once. The source material was PBMCs. Receptor source: a woman younger than 30 in good health and CMV-seronegative.

The V call is TRBV27, the J call TRBJ1-1; D is possibly TRBD1 (6 bases). Germline values: CDR1 MNHEY, CDR2 SMNVEV (reference sequence). V lost 4 bases, J lost 0 bases, and 12 bases lay in between. The CDR3 has 15 amino acids. CDR3 amino acids: CASSYGEGVNTEAFF. CDR3 nucleotide sequence: TGTGCCAGCAGTTATGGGGAGGGGGTGAACACTGAAGCTTTCTTT.

A few counts support this clone. The J gene is TRBJ1-1, the V gene TRBV7-9; 9 bases align to TRBD1. The V and J ends lost 4 bases and 5 bases, in that order; junction bases with no gene match: 5. CDR3 length: 14 residues. Germline V gene data show CDR1 as SEHNR and CDR2 as FQNEAQ (reference sequence). The CDR3 DNA sequence: TGTGCCAGCAGCTCCACAGGGGGCAAAACTGAAGCTTTCTTT. This encodes CASSSTGGKTEAFF.

This chain links TRBV2 with TRBJ2-1, with D unclear. Per the germline V gene, CDR1 is SNHLY and CDR2 is FYNNEI. The CDR3 loop spans 14 amino acids. CDR3 bases: TGTACCACATCGGCGCTCAGCTCCTACAATGAGCAGTTCTTC. The encoded protein is CTTSALSSYNEQFF.

This chain connects TRBV13 to TRBJ1-2; the D is unclear. The V end lost 8 bases, the J end lost 8 bases, and 21 bases lay between the germline ends. CDR3 length: 14 amino acids. CDR1 is PRHDT, CDR2 FYEKMQ, per germline (reference sequence). In DNA, the CDR3 is TGTGCCAGCCGCCTGTCCCCCAGACGAGGAGGCTACACCTTC. Translating gives CASRLSPRRGGYTF.

This chain connects TRBV27 to TRBJ2-3; 10 positions match TRBD1. The CDR3 runs 14 residues. V trimming: 5 bases; J trimming: 5 bases; junction bases outside the gene matches: 4. Germline lookup yields CDR1 MNHEY and CDR2 SMNVEV (reference sequence). The CDR3 bases are TGTGCCAGCAGTCCCTGGACAGGGGGAGATACGCAGTATTTT. It is translated as CASSPWTGGDTQYF.

The chain uses TRBV18 and TRBJ2-7; 9 nucleotides align to TRBD2. J lost 8 bases, V lost 2 bases, and 10 bases had no gene match. The germline V gene encodes CDR1 KGHSH and CDR2 LQKENI. The CDR3 consists of 15 residues. The CDR3: CASSPRGTSPSQQYF. CDR3 bases: TGTGCCAGCTCACCAAGAGGGACTAGCCCCAGTCAGCAGTACTTC. The complete variable domain, with remaining parts taken from reference TRBV18 and TRBJ2-7, reads NAGVMQNPRHLVRRRGQEARLRCSPMKGHSHVYWYRQLPEEGLKFMVYLQKENIIDESGMPKERFSAEFPKEGPSILRIQQVVRGDSAAYFCASSPRGTSPSQQYFGPGTRLTVT.

V usage is TRBV6-6 and J usage is TRBJ1-1; 11 bases align to TRBD1. V trimming: 5 bases; J trimming: 6 bases; junction bases outside the gene matches: 2. This CDR3 spans 13 amino acids. Germline V CDR1 and CDR2: MNHNY, SVGAGI (reference sequence). CDR3 in DNA: TGTGCCAGCAGTGGGGGACAGGGGGCTGAAGCTTTCTTT. This sequence encodes CASSGGQGAEAFF.

The V call is TRBV30, the J call TRBJ2-7; D unclear. CDR3 length: 13 amino acids. The V gene lost 3 bases and the J gene lost 1 base, with 10 bases spanning the gap. The germline CDR1 and CDR2 sequences are GTSNPN and SVGIG (reference sequence). CDR3 nucleotide sequence: TGTGCCTGGAGCAAAGCACAGTCCTACGAGCAGTACTTC. Translating gives CAWSKAQSYEQYF.

For the CDR3, the DNA is TGCAGCGTTGAAGAACAGCGGGAGTCGAGGGAGACCCAGTACTTC. It is translated as CSVEEQRESRETQYF. V is TRBV29-1 and J is TRBJ2-5; 8 nucleotides match TRBD2. The V and J ends lost 0 bases and 5 bases, in that order; junction bases with no gene match: 8. CDR1 and CDR2 from the germline V gene are SQVTM and ANQGSEA. The CDR3 is 15 amino acids.

J is TRBJ2-5 and V is TRBV4-1, with 12 bases aligning to TRBD1. V gave up 5 bases and J gave up 5 bases; unmatched junction bases: 6. The CDR3 spans 15 residues. Germline lookup yields CDR1 MGHRA and CDR2 YSYEKL. The CDR3 region is CASSSRDRGLETQYF. The DNA for the CDR3 is TGCGCCAGCAGCTCCCGGGACAGGGGGCTCGAGACCCAGTACTTC.

This sequence joins TRBV19 and TRBJ1-3; D perhaps matches TRBD1 (5 bases). The V gene lost 6 bases and the J gene lost 0 bases, with 18 bases spanning the gap. The germline V gene has CDR1 LNHDA and CDR2 SQIVND (reference sequence). The length of the CDR3 is 17 residues. The CDR3 nucleotides read TGTGCCAGTAGGAGAACGGCGGGACGGGGCTCTGGAAACACCATATATTTT. Amino acids: CASRRTAGRGSGNTIYF.

The rearrangement joins TRBV5-4 to TRBJ2-7; D is possibly TRBD1 or TRBD2 (6 bases each). The V end lost 4 bases, the J end lost 2 bases, and 19 bases lay between the germline ends. The CDR3 is made up of 16 amino acids. CDR1 SGHNT and CDR2 YYREEE come from the germline V gene (reference sequence). The CDR3 DNA sequence: TGTGCCAGCAGCACCCAACAGGGTACGGGAGCCTACGAGCAGTACTTC. It codes for CASSTQQGTGAYEQYF.

The count of this clone is one. V and J are TRBV5-1 and TRBJ2-5, with TRBD2 as a possible D gene (6 bases). In germline, CDR1 is SGHRS, CDR2 YFSETQ. V was trimmed by 4 bases and J by 6 bases, leaving 25 bases between them. The CDR3 consists of 17 residues. This CDR3 reads CASSLGIRGGPGKTQYF. CDR3 in DNA: TGCGCCAGCAGCCTTGGTATTCGCGGAGGGCCGGGGAAGACCCAGTACTTC.

Remarks on this clone: The same CDR3 is also encoded by other DNA sequences in this sample. This chain uses TRBV19 with TRBJ2-7; perhaps TRBD2 as D (6 bases). The CDR3 totals 13 residues. V gave up 5 bases and J gave up 1 base, with 9 bases separating them. From germline, CDR1 is LNHDA and CDR2 SQIVND (reference sequence). The CDR3 region is CASSSGLSYEQYF. Written as DNA, the CDR3 is TGTGCCAGTAGTTCGGGACTGTCCTACGAGCAGTACTTC.